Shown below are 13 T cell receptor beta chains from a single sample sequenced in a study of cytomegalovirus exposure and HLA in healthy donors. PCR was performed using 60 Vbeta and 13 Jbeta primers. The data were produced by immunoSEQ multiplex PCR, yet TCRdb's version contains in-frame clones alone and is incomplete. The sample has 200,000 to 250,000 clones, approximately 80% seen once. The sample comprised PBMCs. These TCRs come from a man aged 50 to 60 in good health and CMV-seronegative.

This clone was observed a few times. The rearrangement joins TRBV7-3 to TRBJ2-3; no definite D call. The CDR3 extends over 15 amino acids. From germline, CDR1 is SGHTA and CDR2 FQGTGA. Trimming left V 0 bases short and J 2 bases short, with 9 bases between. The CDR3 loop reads CASSLTRSTTDTQYF. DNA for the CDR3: TGTGCCAGCAGCTTAACGAGGTCTACCACAGATACGCAGTATTTT.

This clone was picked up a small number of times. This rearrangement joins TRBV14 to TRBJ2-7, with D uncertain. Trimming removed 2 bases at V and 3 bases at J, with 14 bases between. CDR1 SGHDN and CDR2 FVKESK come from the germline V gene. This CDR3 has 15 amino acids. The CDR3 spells CASSQSGGPYYEQYF. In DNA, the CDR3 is TGTGCCAGCAGCCAATCTGGCGGTCCCTACTACGAGCAGTACTTC.

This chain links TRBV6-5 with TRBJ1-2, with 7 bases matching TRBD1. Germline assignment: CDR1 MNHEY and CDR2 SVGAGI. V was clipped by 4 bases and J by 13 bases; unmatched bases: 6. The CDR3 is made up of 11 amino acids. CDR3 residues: CASSSGTARTF. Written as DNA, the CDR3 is TGTGCCAGCAGTTCAGGGACAGCTCGCACCTTC.

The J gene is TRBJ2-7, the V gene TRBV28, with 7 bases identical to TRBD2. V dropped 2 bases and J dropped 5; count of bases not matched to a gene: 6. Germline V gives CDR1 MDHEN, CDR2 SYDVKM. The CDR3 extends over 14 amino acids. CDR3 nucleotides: TGTGCCAGCAGTTTACCCATGCTAGCGGACGAGCAGTACTTC. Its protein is CASSLPMLADEQYF.

The CDR3: CASSVGGTGPDTQYF. The CDR3 nucleotides are TGTGCCAGCAGCGTAGGCGGGACCGGCCCAGATACGCAGTATTTT. V usage is TRBV9 and J usage is TRBJ2-3; D perhaps matches TRBD2 (6 bases). V was cut by 0 bases and J by 4 bases, with 12 bases left in between. This CDR3 comprises 15 residues. Germline V gene data show CDR1 as SGDLS and CDR2 as YYNGEE.

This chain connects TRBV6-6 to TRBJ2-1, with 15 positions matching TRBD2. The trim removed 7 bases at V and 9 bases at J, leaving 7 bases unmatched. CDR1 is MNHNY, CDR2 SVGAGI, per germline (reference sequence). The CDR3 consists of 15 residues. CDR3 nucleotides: TGTGCCAGCACTTCGCGGACTAGCGGGAGGGGTGAGCAGTTCTTC. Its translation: CASTSRTSGRGEQFF.

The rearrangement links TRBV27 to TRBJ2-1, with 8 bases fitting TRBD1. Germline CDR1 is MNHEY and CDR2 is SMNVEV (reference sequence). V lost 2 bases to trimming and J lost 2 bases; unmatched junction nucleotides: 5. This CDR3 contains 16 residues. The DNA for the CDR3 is TGTGCCAGCAGTTTAAGGACAGGGACCGCCTACAATGAGCAGTTCTTC. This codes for CASSLRTGTAYNEQFF.

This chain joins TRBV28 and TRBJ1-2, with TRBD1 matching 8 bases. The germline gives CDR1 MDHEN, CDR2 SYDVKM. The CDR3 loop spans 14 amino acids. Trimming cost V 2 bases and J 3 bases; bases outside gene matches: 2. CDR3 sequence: CASSLPDRDYGYTF. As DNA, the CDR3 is TGTGCCAGCAGTTTACCGGACAGGGACTATGGCTACACCTTC.

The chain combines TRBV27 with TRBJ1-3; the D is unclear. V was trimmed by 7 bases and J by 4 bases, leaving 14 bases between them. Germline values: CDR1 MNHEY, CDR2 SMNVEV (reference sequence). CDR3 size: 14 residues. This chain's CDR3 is CASKGASRGNTIYF. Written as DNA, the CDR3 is TGTGCCAGCAAGGGAGCCTCCAGAGGAAACACCATATATTTT.

In DNA form, the CDR3 reads TGCGCCAGCAGCCAAGATTCCAGCGGGAATGAGCAGTTCTTC. This sequence encodes CASSQDSSGNEQFF. The chain is built from TRBV4-1 and TRBJ2-1, with a tentative D call TRBD2 (6 bases). Germline assignment: CDR1 MGHRA and CDR2 YSYEKL. This CDR3 contains 14 residues. V lost 0 bases and J lost 7, with 10 bases in between.

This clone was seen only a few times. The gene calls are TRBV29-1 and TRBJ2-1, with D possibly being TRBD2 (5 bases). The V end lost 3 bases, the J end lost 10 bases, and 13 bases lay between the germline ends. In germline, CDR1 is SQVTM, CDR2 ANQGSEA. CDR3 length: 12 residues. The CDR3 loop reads CSVESGGSEQFF. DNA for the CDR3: TGCAGCGTTGAGTCTGGAGGATCCGAGCAGTTCTTC.

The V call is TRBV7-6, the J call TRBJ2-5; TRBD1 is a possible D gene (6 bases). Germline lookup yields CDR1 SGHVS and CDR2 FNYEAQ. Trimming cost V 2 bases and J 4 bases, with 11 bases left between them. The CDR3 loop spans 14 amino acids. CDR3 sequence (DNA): TGTGCCAGCAGCTTATGGTGGGGGCGAGAGACCCAGTACTTC. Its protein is CASSLWWGRETQYF.

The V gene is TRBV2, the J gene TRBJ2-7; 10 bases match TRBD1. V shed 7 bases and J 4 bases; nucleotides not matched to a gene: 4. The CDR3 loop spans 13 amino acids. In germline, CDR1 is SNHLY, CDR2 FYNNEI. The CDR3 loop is CASNGDRGYEQYF. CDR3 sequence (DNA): TGTGCCAGCAACGGGGACAGGGGTTACGAGCAGTACTTC. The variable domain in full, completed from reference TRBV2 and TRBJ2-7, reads EPEVTQTPSHQVTQMGQEVILRCVPISNHLYFYWYRQILGQKVEFLVSFYNNEISEKSEIFDDQFSVERPDGSNFTLKIRSTKLEDSAMYFCASNGDRGYEQYFGPGTRLTVT.